These T cell receptor beta chains were read from a single sample in a study of T cells in localized non-small cell lung cancer. Some clones are missing from TCRdb's copy, which holds only in-frame ones; the method was immunoSEQ multiplex PCR. The table has about 18,000 clones, about 83% seen once; the top ten hold roughly 27%. Sample: peripheral blood, taken before any cancer treatment. These receptor sequences come from a female donor of 60 years or more with stage I lung adenocarcinoma. The CDR3 runs from the conserved cysteine through the conserved F or W. The D gene is left open where the match is weak. Not all rows give a size; the values are once, few, many and, for expanded clones, a class.

clone_size j_call d_call v_call cdr3_nt cdr3_aa
- TRBJ1-1 - TRBV29-1 TGCAGCGTTGACAAGTACACTGAAGCTTTCTTT CSVDKYTEAFF
once TRBJ1-5 - TRBV19 TGTGCCAGTAGTGAGGGTAGCAATCAGCCCCAGCATTTT CASSEGSNQPQHF
- TRBJ2-1 TRBD1 TRBV7-6 TGTGCCAGCAGCCAAATGGGACAGGTTTACAATGAGCAGTTCTTC CASSQMGQVYNEQFF
- TRBJ1-2 - TRBV7-8 TGTGCCAGCAGCTTAGGGGATGGGACCTATGGCTACACCTTC CASSLGDGTYGYTF
- TRBJ2-2 - TRBV7-9 TGTGCCAGTGGGACAATGGTTGCCACCGGGGAGCTGTTTTTT CASGTMVATGELFF
- TRBJ1-2 - TRBV4-2 TGTGCCAGCAGCCAAGATAGCGGAATGTCCTACGGCTACACCTTC CASSQDSGMSYGYTF
- TRBJ2-1 TRBD2 TRBV7-9 TGTGCCAGCAGCCCCCTGGATGCTAGCGGGGCTGAGCAGTTCTTC CASSPLDASGAEQFF
- TRBJ1-1 - TRBV10-3 TGTGCCATCAGGAGCCCATCCAGACAGGCTAACACTGAAGCTTTCTTT CAIRSPSRQANTEAFF
- TRBJ1-4 - TRBV5-6 TGTGCCAGCAGGGAAACAGGTCGGGATGAAAAACTGTTTTTT CASRETGRDEKLFF
- TRBJ2-6 TRBD1 TRBV7-3 TGTGCCAGCAGCGGACAGGTTGCTGGGGCCAACGTCCTGACTTTC CASSGQVAGANVLTF
- TRBJ1-1 - TRBV7-8 TGTGCCAGCAGCTTCGACTCGAACACTGAAGCTTTCTTT CASSFDSNTEAFF
- TRBJ2-7 - TRBV2 TGTGCCAGCGAAGGTGGCGCAGGAACCTACGAGCAGTACTTC CASEGGAGTYEQYF
- TRBJ2-3 TRBD1 TRBV5-1 TGCGCCAGCGGGGACAGGACCACAGATACACAGTATTTT CASGDRTTDTQYF
- TRBJ1-2 - TRBV19 TGTGCCAGTAGTCTAAAGACAGACTCCGAGGGGGGCTACACCTTC CASSLKTDSEGGYTF
- TRBJ2-3 - TRBV5-8 TGTGCCAGCAGCTTGGTTGCGGGACTGCCTACAGATACGCAGTATTTT CASSLVAGLPTDTQYF
- TRBJ2-1 TRBD2 TRBV9 TGTGCCAGCAGCGCCCCACTAGCGGCCGGCTCCTACAATGAGCAGTTCTTC CASSAPLAAGSYNEQFF
- TRBJ2-1 TRBD1 TRBV19 TGTGCCAGTAGATCCAACCCGGGACAGGGGAGGAGTGAGCAGTTCTTC CASRSNPGQGRSEQFF
- TRBJ2-7 - TRBV4-2 TGTGCCAGCAGCCAAGTGGGGTCCTACGAGCAGTACTTC CASSQVGSYEQYF
- TRBJ2-1 TRBD2 TRBV6-1 TGTGCCAGCACTAGGGGAGGGATGTACAATGAGCAGTTCTTC CASTRGGMYNEQFF
- TRBJ2-5 TRBD2 TRBV28 TGTGCCAGCACTAGCGGACAAGAGACCCAGTACTTC CASTSGQETQYF